Included here is one T cell receptor (beta chain) sequence, with context. V dropped 4 bases and J dropped 5 bases, with 12 bases sitting between them. From germline, CDR1 is SNHLY and CDR2 FYNNEI. CDR3 size: 14 residues. Sequencing was performed with immunoSEQ multiplex PCR; in TCRdb, only in-frame clones are kept and a portion is missing. The data show under 15,000 clones, with about 76% seen just once and about 43% held by the top ten. The data were taken from a study of blood T cell repertoires in COVID-19. The rearrangement uses TRBV2 and TRBJ1-5; tentative D call: TRBD1 (5 bases). The TCR was taken from an elderly woman with acute or convalescent COVID-19. The sample taken for sequencing was peripheral blood. In nucleotides, the CDR3 is TGTGCCAGCAGTGGCAGGGTCCGGGATCAGCCCCAGCATTTT. Encoded protein: CASSGRVRDQPQHF. Supplemented by reference TRBV2 and TRBJ1-5, the full variable domain reads EPEVTQTPSHQVTQMGQEVILRCVPISNHLYFYWYRQILGQKVEFLVSFYNNEISEKSEIFDDQFSVERPDGSNFTLKIRSTKLEDSAMYFCASSGRVRDQPQHFGDGTRLSIL.